This T cell receptor beta chain is drawn from a study of blood T cell repertoires in COVID-19. Ten or more counts support this clone. Sequencing was performed with immunoSEQ multiplex PCR; in TCRdb, only in-frame clones are kept and a portion is missing. The table has fewer than 300,000 clones, approximately 81% seen once. The CDR3 contains 15 residues. Germline V gene lookup returns CDR1 SGDLS and CDR2 YYNGEE. V was shortened by 4 bases and J by 0 bases, with 11 bases between the two germline ends. The rearrangement links TRBV9 to TRBJ2-1; D might be TRBD2 (5 bases). The specimen sequenced was peripheral blood. This TCR was recovered from a young woman with acute or convalescent COVID-19. CDR3 in amino acids: CASSRGWSSYNEQFF. The CDR3 region has the DNA TGTGCCAGCAGCCGCGGGTGGAGCTCCTACAATGAGCAGTTCTTC. The full variable domain, completed using reference TRBV9 and TRBJ2-1, is DSGVTQTPKHLITATGQRVTLRCSPRSGDLSVYWYQQSLDQGLQFLIQYYNGEERAKGNILERFSAQQFPDLHSELNLSSLELGDSALYFCASSRGWSSYNEQFFGPGTRLTVL.